The source of this T cell receptor (beta chain) is a study of prognosis after radiotherapy for stage I lung cancer. The wider study: It was considered that all non-small cell lung cancer patients were medically inoperable.

The TCR beta CDR3 region was amplified from genomic DNA, with two rounds of multiplex PCR being used for the amplification. The first round of PCR was done with primers that matched each TRBV and TRBJ gene. It was universal primers that the second PCR round used. TCRdb called the multiplex PCR reads again in MiXCR, with one record for every CDR3 protein. The sample has around 30,000 distinct CDR3 sequences, approximately 30% seen once; the top ten hold 25% to 35%. With regard to this clonotype: One end of the junction varies from germline; a read error may be responsible.

This TCR was recovered from a donor of 50 years or more with non-small cell lung cancer. Here the sequenced sample was PBMCs, taken before or after stereotactic body radiation therapy (not recorded which).

CDR3 sequence: CTSSEAGAGGQFF. As DNA, the CDR3 is TGTACCAGCAGTGAAGCCGGGGCGGGTGGGCAGTTCTTC. The chain carries TRBV6-1 and TRBJ2-1; D may match TRBD1 or TRBD2 (5 bases each). The V gene's germline CDR1 is MNHNS and CDR2 SASEGT. This CDR3 has 13 amino acids.